A selection of T cell receptor beta chains follows, all from one sample in a study of cytomegalovirus exposure and HLA in healthy donors. TCRdb's table, derived via immunoSEQ multiplex PCR, lists solely in-frame clones and lacks some. The table lists some 90,000 clones, 96% of them singletons. Input material: PBMCs. Receptors originate from a man aged 18 to 29 in good health and CMV-seronegative. The CDR3 runs from the conserved cysteine through the conserved F or W. D genes are given only for firm matches. Some rows have no size entry. The others give once, few or many, or a class for an expanded clone.

j_call	d_call	v_call	clone_size	cdr3_nt	cdr3_aa
TRBJ2-1	.	TRBV9	.	TGTGCCAGCAGCTCGACGACTAGCTACAATGAGCAGTTCTTC	CASSSTTSYNEQFF
TRBJ2-3	TRBD2	TRBV10-3	.	TGTGCCATCACCACTAGCGGGAGAAGCACAGATACGCAGTATTTT	CAITTSGRSTDTQYF
TRBJ2-1	TRBD2	TRBV11-3	.	TGTGCCAGCAGCTTCGGGACTAGCGGGAGGAATGAGCAGTTCTTC	CASSFGTSGRNEQFF
TRBJ2-2	.	TRBV27	once	TGTGCCAGCAGTTTTCAAATTTTGGGCAACACCGGGGAGCTGTTTTTT	CASSFQILGNTGELFF
TRBJ2-3	TRBD2	TRBV7-3	.	TGTGCCAGCAGCTTGTCGATAGCGGGAGGGACGCAGTATTTT	CASSLSIAGGTQYF
TRBJ2-5	TRBD2	TRBV13	.	TGTGCCAGCAAGTACATTCGACTAGCCCATCTCCAGTACTTC	CASKYIRLAHLQYF
TRBJ2-7	.	TRBV10-3	.	TGTGCCATCAGTGAGTCGACTAATCGCGAGCAGTACTTC	CAISESTNREQYF
TRBJ2-3	TRBD2	TRBV4-1	.	TGCGCCAGCAGCCAAGAAGCTAGCGGGAGTACAGATACGCAGTATTTT	CASSQEASGSTDTQYF
TRBJ1-2	.	TRBV5-6	.	TGTGCCAGCAGCGGGGGCCCCATAGGCATGGGCTACACCTTC	CASSGGPIGMGYTF
TRBJ2-7	.	TRBV28	.	TGTGCCAGCAGTTTCTCCCTACCCTACGAGCAGTACTTC	CASSFSLPYEQYF
TRBJ2-2	TRBD2	TRBV4-1	.	TGCGCCAGCAGCCCGACCCCCCTTCGGACTAGCGGGACCACCGGGGAGCTGTTTTTT	CASSPTPLRTSGTTGELFF
TRBJ2-3	.	TRBV9	.	TGTGCCAGCAGCGTAGAGGCTAGTGCACTTTTAGGTACGCAGTATTTT	CASSVEASALLGTQYF
TRBJ2-5	.	TRBV10-2	once	TGCGCCAGCGGTTCGGAAGAGACCCAGTACTTC	CASGSEETQYF
TRBJ1-5	TRBD1	TRBV5-5	.	TGTGCCAGCAGGGCCGGGACAGGTAATCAGCCCCAGCATTTT	CASRAGTGNQPQHF
TRBJ2-2	TRBD2	TRBV5-1	.	TGCGCCAGCAGCGAACGCGCGGGAGTCATGAACACCGGGGAGCTGTTTTTT	CASSERAGVMNTGELFF
TRBJ1-1	.	TRBV21-1	.	TGTGCCAGGTCCAGGGAGGGAGGGACTGAAGCTTTCTTT	CARSREGGTEAFF
TRBJ1-2	.	TRBV4-1	.	TGCGCCAGCAGTCCCGAGGGAGCCGCTGGCTACACCTTC	CASSPEGAAGYTF
TRBJ1-1	.	TRBV7-2	.	TGTGCCAGCAGCTTAGCGCGGGGGATCCCGGAAGCTTTCTTT	CASSLARGIPEAFF
TRBJ2-2	.	TRBV4-3	.	TGCGCCAGCAGCCAGGATGACAGATCGAACACCGGGGAGCTGTTTTTT	CASSQDDRSNTGELFF
TRBJ2-3	TRBD2	TRBV6-5	.	TGTGCCAGCAGTTTGGGGATAGCGGGAGCTCAGGATACGCAGTATTTT	CASSLGIAGAQDTQYF
TRBJ1-5	.	TRBV19	.	TGTGCCAGTAGCACAGGGTTAAATCAGCCCCAGCATTTT	CASSTGLNQPQHF
TRBJ2-1	TRBD2	TRBV5-4	.	TGTGCCAGCAGCCCAGGACTAGCGGGATCCTACAATGAGCAGTTCTTC	CASSPGLAGSYNEQFF
TRBJ2-5	TRBD2	TRBV6-6	.	TGTGCCAGCAGAAACGGACTAGCGGGACAGGAGACCCAGTACTTC	CASRNGLAGQETQYF
TRBJ1-4	.	TRBV28	.	TGTGCCAGCAGAACTGGGGGGAGCACTAATGAAAAACTGTTTTTT	CASRTGGSTNEKLFF
TRBJ2-7	.	TRBV28	.	TGTGCCAGCTTCCACCTCCTATTCGGGGGATTCTACGAGCAGTACTTC	CASFHLLFGGFYEQYF
TRBJ1-2	.	TRBV6-5	.	TGTGCCAGCAGTTACCGGGGGGGATATGGCTACACCTTC	CASSYRGGYGYTF
TRBJ2-7	.	TRBV14	.	TGTGCCAGCAGCCCCCCAGCGGCCTACGAGCAGTACTTC	CASSPPAAYEQYF
TRBJ1-3	.	TRBV10-3	.	TGTGCCATCAGTGAGGCAGGGGACTACTCTGGAAACACCATATATTTT	CAISEAGDYSGNTIYF
TRBJ2-1	.	TRBV6-5	.	TGTGCCAGCAGTTACGGTCGAGAGACTCCCGATGAGCAGTTCTTC	CASSYGRETPDEQFF
TRBJ2-5	TRBD2	TRBV2	.	TGTGCCAGCAAAGGCCTTAGCGGGAGTTCAGAGACCCAGTACTTC	CASKGLSGSSETQYF
TRBJ2-7	TRBD2	TRBV7-9	.	TGTGCCAGCAGCTTTAGTCCAAGCGGGGCCTCCTACGAGCAGTACTTC	CASSFSPSGASYEQYF
TRBJ1-2	TRBD1	TRBV30	.	TGTGCCTGGAGAATCCCCGGGACAGGGCCCGTCGGCTACACCTTC	CAWRIPGTGPVGYTF
TRBJ2-3	TRBD1	TRBV5-4	.	TGTGCCAGCAGCTTTACAGGGGGCACAGATACGCAGTATTTT	CASSFTGGTDTQYF
TRBJ2-5	TRBD2	TRBV28	.	TGTGCCAGCAGTTTGGGACTAGCGGAAGAGACCCAGTACTTC	CASSLGLAEETQYF
TRBJ2-3	.	TRBV28	.	TGTGCCAGCAGTTTACGGGGTCTAGCAATCGCGCAGTATTTT	CASSLRGLAIAQYF
TRBJ1-1	TRBD1	TRBV10-3	.	TGTGCCATCAGTGAGAGGACAGGGTGGAACACTGAAGCTTTCTTT	CAISERTGWNTEAFF
TRBJ2-1	.	TRBV6-6	.	TGTGCCAGCAGTCTCCGGGAGAGTCGGCTGTTCTTC	CASSLRESRLFF